The 3 T cell receptor beta chains listed next were all sequenced from one sample in a study of shared clonotypes between healthy human individuals. TCRdb keeps only in-frame clones here, not all; method: immunoSEQ multiplex PCR. The repertoire has about 2,100,000 clones, about 93% of them found once; the top ten carry 1.5% to 2%. CD45RO negativity and positive selection for CCR7 defined naive CD8 cells, a population that excluded terminally differentiated effector memory CD45RA+ cells. Sequencing used naive CD8+ T cells from PBMCs. All receptors derive from a man aged 18 to 30 in good health. Some clones in this sample may be carry-over from other donors' samples.

The chain couples TRBV14 to TRBJ2-1, with 7 bases aligning to TRBD1. V dropped 5 bases and J dropped 4; count of bases not matched to a gene: 5. This CDR3 has 14 residues. Germline values: CDR1 SGHDN, CDR2 FVKESK. The DNA of the CDR3 is TGTGCCAGCAGCTACCGGACAGGTTACAATGAGCAGTTCTTC. Translated: CASSYRTGYNEQFF.

The rearrangement uses TRBV14 and TRBJ2-7; a weak D match, TRBD1 (5 bases). CDR1 and CDR2 from the germline V gene are SGHDN and FVKESK. This CDR3 has 15 amino acids. Trimming stripped 0 bases from V and 7 bases from J, with 16 bases between. DNA for the CDR3: TGTGCCAGCAGCCAAGAACCAGGGATCCTGTGGGAGCAGTACTTC. Residues: CASSQEPGILWEQYF.

The rearrangement joins TRBV2 to TRBJ1-4; 8 bases are a match to TRBD1. Losses at the gene ends were 6 bases for V and 0 bases for J; bases not matched to a gene: 9. From germline, CDR1 is SNHLY and CDR2 FYNNEI. This CDR3 is built from 17 residues. CDR3 loop: CASRGTGEPATNEKLFF. The CDR3, as DNA: TGTGCCAGCAGAGGGACAGGTGAACCCGCAACTAATGAAAAACTGTTTTTT.